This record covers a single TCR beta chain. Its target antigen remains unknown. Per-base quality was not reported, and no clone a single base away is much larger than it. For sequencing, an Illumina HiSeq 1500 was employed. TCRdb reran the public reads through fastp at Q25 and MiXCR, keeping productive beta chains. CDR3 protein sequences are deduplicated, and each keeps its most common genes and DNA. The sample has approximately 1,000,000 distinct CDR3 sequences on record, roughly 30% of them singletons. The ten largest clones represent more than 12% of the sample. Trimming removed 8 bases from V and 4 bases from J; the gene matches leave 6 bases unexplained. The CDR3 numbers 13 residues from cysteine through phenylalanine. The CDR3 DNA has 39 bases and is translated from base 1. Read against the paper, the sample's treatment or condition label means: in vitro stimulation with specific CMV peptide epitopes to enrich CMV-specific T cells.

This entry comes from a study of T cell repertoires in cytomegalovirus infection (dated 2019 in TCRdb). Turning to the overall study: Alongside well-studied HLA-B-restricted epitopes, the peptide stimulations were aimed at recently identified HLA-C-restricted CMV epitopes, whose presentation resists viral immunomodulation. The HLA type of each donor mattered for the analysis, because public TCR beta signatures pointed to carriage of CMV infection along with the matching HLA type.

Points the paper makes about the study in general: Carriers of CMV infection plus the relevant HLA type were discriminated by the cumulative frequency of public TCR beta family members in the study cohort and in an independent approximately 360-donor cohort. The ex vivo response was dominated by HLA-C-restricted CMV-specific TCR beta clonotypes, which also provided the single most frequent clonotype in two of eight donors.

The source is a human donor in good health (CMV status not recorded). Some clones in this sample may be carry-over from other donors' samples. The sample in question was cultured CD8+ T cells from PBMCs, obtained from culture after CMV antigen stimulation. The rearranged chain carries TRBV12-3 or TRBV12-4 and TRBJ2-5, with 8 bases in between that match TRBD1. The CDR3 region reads CASETGGGETQYF. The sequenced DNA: TGTGCCAGCGAAACAGGGGGAGGAGAGACCCAGTACTTC.